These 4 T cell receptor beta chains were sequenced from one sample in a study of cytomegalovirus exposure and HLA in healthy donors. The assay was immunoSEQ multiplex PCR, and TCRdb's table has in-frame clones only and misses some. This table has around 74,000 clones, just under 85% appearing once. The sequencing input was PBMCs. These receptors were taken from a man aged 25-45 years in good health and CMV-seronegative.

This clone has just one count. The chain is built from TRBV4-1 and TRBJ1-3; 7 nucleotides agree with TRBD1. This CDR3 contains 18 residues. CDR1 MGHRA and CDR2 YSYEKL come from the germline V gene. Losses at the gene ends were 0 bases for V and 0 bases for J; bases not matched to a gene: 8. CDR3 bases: TGCGCCAGCAGCCAAGAGTCGGGGACAGTTAGCTCTGGAAACACCATATATTTT. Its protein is CASSQESGTVSSGNTIYF.

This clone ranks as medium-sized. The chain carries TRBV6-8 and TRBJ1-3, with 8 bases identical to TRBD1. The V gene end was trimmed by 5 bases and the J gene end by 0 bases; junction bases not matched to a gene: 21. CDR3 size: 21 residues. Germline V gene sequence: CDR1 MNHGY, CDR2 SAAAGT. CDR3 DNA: TGTGCCAGCAGTACACCCCTCAAGACAGGGGCCCCGACAAGCTCTGGAAACACCATATATTTT. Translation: CASSTPLKTGAPTSSGNTIYF.

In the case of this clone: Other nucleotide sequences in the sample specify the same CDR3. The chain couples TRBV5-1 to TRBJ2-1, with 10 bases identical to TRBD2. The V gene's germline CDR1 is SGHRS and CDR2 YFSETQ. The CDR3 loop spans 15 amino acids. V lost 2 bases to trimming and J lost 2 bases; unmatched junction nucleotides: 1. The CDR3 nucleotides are TGCGCCAGCAGCTTAGGACTAGCGGCCTACAATGAGCAGTTCTTC. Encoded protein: CASSLGLAAYNEQFF.

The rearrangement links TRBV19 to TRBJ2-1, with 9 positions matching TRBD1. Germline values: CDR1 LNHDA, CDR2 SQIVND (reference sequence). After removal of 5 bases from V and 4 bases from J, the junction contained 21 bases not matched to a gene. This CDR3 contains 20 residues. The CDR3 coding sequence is TGTGCCAGTAGTGCCCGAAACAGGGGGCGGTTGGACGGGGGGTACAATGAGCAGTTCTTC. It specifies CASSARNRGRLDGGYNEQFF.